Listed here is a single T cell receptor (beta chain). Produced via immunoSEQ multiplex PCR; TCRdb's table is partial and in-frame only. Seen here are 300,000 to 450,000 clones, 85% to 90% observed once, and the top ten hold just over 1%. This sample was taken from a study of blood T cell repertoires in COVID-19. The CDR3 extends over 16 amino acids. Germline CDR1 and CDR2: SGHTA and FQGTGA. With V trimmed by 6 bases and J by 2 bases, 6 bases remained unmatched. Sequencing used PBMCs or T cells enriched from blood (not recorded which). This sequence originates from a woman in her twenties or thirties who had been exposed to COVID-19. The chain couples TRBV7-3 to TRBJ2-3; TRBD2 agrees at 12 bases. The CDR3 spells CASRLGTSGLTDTQYF. CDR3 sequence (DNA): TGTGCCAGCAGACTGGGGACTAGCGGGCTCACAGATACGCAGTATTTT. Using reference TRBV7-3 and TRBJ2-3 for the parts outside the CDR3, the full variable domain is GAGVSQTPSNKVTEKGKYVELRCDPISGHTALYWYRQSLGQGPEFLIYFQGTGAADDSGLPNDRFFAVRPEGSVSTLKIQRTERGDSAVYLCASRLGTSGLTDTQYFGPGTRLTVL.